What follows are 21 T cell receptor beta chains derived from one specimen sequenced in a study of shared clonotypes between healthy human individuals (TCRdb year 2020). Receptor amplification or capture employed the immunoSEQ multiplex PCR assay. TCRdb stores this immuneACCESS table with in-frame sequences only. Part of the clones is absent; in the studies checked, under half of the shortfall reflects unresolved V genes, and no reason is known for the rest. Within this sample are about 770,000 clones, with around 70% of them counted one time only. The biggest ten clones account for more than 1.5% of the sample. The material sequenced was memory CD4+ T cells sorted from blood. The sample's cell subset or site, from its label and the paper: CD45RA-negative fraction. These TCRs come from a woman aged 25-40 years in good health.

V and J are TRBV4-1 and TRBJ2-1; 10 bases line up with TRBD2. This CDR3 has 16 residues. Germline V gives CDR1 MGHRA, CDR2 YSYEKL. V lost 4 bases to trimming and J lost 4 bases; unmatched junction nucleotides: 7. The CDR3: CASSLQGLASYNEQFF. In nucleotides, the CDR3 is TGCGCCAGCAGCCTCCAGGGACTAGCGAGTTACAATGAGCAGTTCTTC.

This clone has more than one count but fewer than ten. The chain employs TRBV5-1 and TRBJ2-1; 10 nucleotides match TRBD2. The length of the CDR3 is 15 residues. V trimming: 7 bases; J trimming: 4 bases; junction bases outside the gene matches: 8. The germline CDR1 and CDR2 sequences are SGHRS and YFSETQ. CDR3 nucleotide sequence: TGCGCCAGCGGAACCGGACTAGCGGCTTACAATGAGCAGTTCTTC. It specifies CASGTGLAAYNEQFF.

The chain is built from TRBV13 and TRBJ1-1; D ambiguous. V shed 4 bases and J shed 2 bases, with 8 bases lying between them. CDR1 PRHDT and CDR2 FYEKMQ come from the germline V gene (reference sequence). This CDR3 is 13 amino acids long. The CDR3 loop is CASSSQINTEAFF. The CDR3 DNA follows: TGTGCCAGCAGCTCCCAGATTAACACTGAAGCTTTCTTT.

The chain carries TRBV28 and TRBJ2-6; D may be TRBD2 (5 bases). With 3 bases removed from V and 0 bases from J, the gap between germline ends came to 9 bases. This CDR3 is built from 16 residues. Per germline, CDR1 MDHEN and CDR2 SYDVKM. Written as DNA, the CDR3 is TGTGCCAGCAGTTTTCTAGCCTACTCTGGGGCCAACGTCCTGACTTTC. Protein product: CASSFLAYSGANVLTF.

The V call is TRBV7-8, the J call TRBJ1-1; maybe TRBD1 (6 bases). Deletions cut 1 base from V and 5 bases from J, with 20 bases between. CDR3 length: 17 residues. The germline CDR1 and CDR2 sequences are SGHVS and FQNEAQ. The CDR3 region has the DNA TGTGCCAGCAGCTTAGACGGGGGCGGCAGGGGACGGACTGAAGCTTTCTTT. Amino acid sequence: CASSLDGGGRGRTEAFF.

This chain joins TRBV29-1 and TRBJ1-1, with D perhaps TRBD1 (6 bases). V dropped 7 bases and J dropped 3 bases, with 18 bases sitting between them. Germline-derived CDR1 and CDR2 are SQVTM and ANQGSEA. The CDR3 totals 14 residues. The CDR3 protein is CSAATWTVHTEAFF. CDR3 nucleotides: TGCAGCGCTGCAACTTGGACAGTCCACACTGAAGCTTTCTTT.

The chain is built from TRBV6-1 and TRBJ2-7, with 7 bases matching TRBD2. The junction had 11 bases not matched to a gene; V was cut back by 4 bases and J by 5 bases. CDR3 length: 15 amino acids. CDR1 is MNHNS and CDR2 is SASEGT in the germline V gene. CDR3 in DNA: TGTGCCAGCAGTGGGTTTTCAAGCGGGGCCAACGAGCAGTACTTC. Its translation: CASSGFSSGANEQYF.

A few counts support this clone. The V call is TRBV6-1, the J call TRBJ2-5, with 13 bases fitting TRBD2. CDR1 is MNHNS, CDR2 SASEGT, per germline. The length of the CDR3 is 16 residues. V lost 4 bases, J lost 5 bases, and 7 bases stayed unmatched. The CDR3 loop is CASSGLAGGLPETQYF. The CDR3 DNA sequence: TGTGCCAGCAGTGGACTAGCGGGAGGCCTTCCGGAGACCCAGTACTTC.

This clone was counted only a few times. The chain employs TRBV15 and TRBJ2-4, with D perhaps given as TRBD1 or TRBD2 (6 bases each). The V end lost 4 bases, the J end lost 6 bases, and 19 bases lay between the germline ends. Germline V gene sequence: CDR1 LNHNV, CDR2 YYDKDF (reference sequence). This CDR3 is 16 amino acids long. CDR3 bases: TGTGCCACCAGCAAGCCCAAGGGGGACGGGAGAAACATTCAGTACTTC. Protein: CATSKPKGDGRNIQYF.

The chain's CDR3 is CASSQSQVRNTEAFF. In DNA, the CDR3 is TGTGCCAGCTCCCAGAGTCAGGTTCGGAACACTGAAGCTTTCTTT. The chain carries TRBV18 and TRBJ1-1; D remains unclear. The CDR3 is 15 amino acids. Per the germline V gene, CDR1 is KGHSH and CDR2 is LQKENI. The germline V and J ends were trimmed by 6 bases and 1 base, with 15 bases remaining between them.

The chain links TRBV27 to TRBJ2-7; tentatively, D is TRBD2 (6 bases). This CDR3 is built from 15 residues. V was pared by 6 bases and J by 2 bases, with 17 bases between. The germline V gene has CDR1 MNHEY and CDR2 SMNVEV (reference sequence). CDR3 DNA: TGTGCCAGCAGCCAAGGGTTCCAGCGGGCCTACGAGCAGTACTTC. This sequence encodes CASSQGFQRAYEQYF.

The chain has TRBV30 and TRBJ1-5, with 8 positions matching TRBD1. V lost 0 bases, J lost 7 bases, and 5 bases stayed unmatched. CDR3 length equals 14 residues. Per the germline V gene, CDR1 is GTSNPN and CDR2 is SVGIG (reference sequence). CDR3 in amino acids: CAWSVSAGGQPQHF. The CDR3, as DNA: TGTGCCTGGAGTGTTTCGGCAGGGGGCCAGCCCCAGCATTTT.

In DNA form, the CDR3 reads TGTGCCAGCCAGCCTAGCGGGGTCCCCAATGAGCAGTTCTTC. As protein: CASQPSGVPNEQFF. V is TRBV6-5 and J is TRBJ2-1, with 9 bases matching TRBD2. Germline V gene sequence: CDR1 MNHEY, CDR2 SVGAGI. The V segment lost 8 bases and the J segment 6 bases; nucleotides outside the gene matches: 8. This CDR3 comprises 14 residues.

V gene TRBV5-1 combines with J gene TRBJ2-1; D possibly corresponds to TRBD2 (6 bases). The CDR3 contains 15 residues. Germline loops: CDR1 SGHRS, CDR2 YFSETQ. Trimming pared 4 bases from V and 0 bases from J, leaving 11 bases between. CDR3 nucleotide sequence: TGCGCCAGCAGCAAATCTAGCGCCTCCTACAATGAGCAGTTCTTC. Translating gives CASSKSSASYNEQFF.

This clone was counted many times. The chain joins TRBV7-9 to TRBJ2-2; D unresolved. V was shortened by 2 bases and J by 2 bases, with 12 bases between the two germline ends. CDR3 length equals 16 residues. The germline V gene has CDR1 SEHNR and CDR2 FQNEAQ (reference sequence). The CDR3 nucleotides read TGTGCCAGCAGCTTAAGTCAAAGCTCCAACACCGGGGAGCTGTTTTTT. Protein product: CASSLSQSSNTGELFF. The whole variable domain, remainder taken from reference TRBV7-9 and TRBJ2-2, is DTGVSQNPRHKITKRGQNVTFRCDPISEHNRLYWYRQTLGQGPEFLTYFQNEAQLEKSRLLSDRFSAERPKGSFSTLEIQRTEQGDSAMYLCASSLSQSSNTGELFFGEGSRLTVL.

The chain uses TRBV5-1 and TRBJ2-2; maybe TRBD1 (5 bases). The V and J ends lost 6 bases and 0 bases respectively, with 12 bases between them. CDR1 SGHRS and CDR2 YFSETQ come from the germline V gene. The CDR3 contains 15 residues. CDR3 region: CASTRSGTNTGELFF. CDR3 nucleotides: TGCGCCAGCACCCGCTCAGGGACGAACACCGGGGAGCTGTTTTTT.

This chain uses TRBV11-2 with TRBJ2-1; TRBD2 matches 7 bases. The trim removed 4 bases at V and 3 bases at J, leaving 9 bases unmatched. Germline V lookup: CDR1 SGHAT, CDR2 FQNNGV. The CDR3 has 16 amino acids. The CDR3 nucleotides read TGTGCCAGCAGCTCCACAAGCGGGACCAACTACAATGAGCAGTTCTTC. Its translation is CASSSTSGTNYNEQFF.

CDR3 amino acids: CASGGLAASYNEQFF. The CDR3 nucleotides are TGTGCCAGTGGGGGACTAGCGGCTTCCTACAATGAGCAGTTCTTC. The chain uses TRBV19 and TRBJ2-1; the match to TRBD2 covers 11 bases. This CDR3 has 15 residues. The J segment lost 1 base and the V segment lost 8 bases, leaving 4 bases of the junction unmatched. Germline assignment: CDR1 LNHDA and CDR2 SQIVND (reference sequence).

This clone was recorded many times. J is TRBJ1-6 and V is TRBV29-1, with TRBD1 matching over 7 bases. The V segment lost 6 bases and the J segment 8 bases; nucleotides outside the gene matches: 7. CDR1 and CDR2 from the germline V gene are SQVTM and ANQGSEA. The CDR3 length is 13 residues. CDR3 in amino acids: CSVQDREDSPLHF. In DNA, the CDR3 is TGCAGCGTCCAAGACAGGGAGGATTCACCCCTCCACTTT.

The chain employs TRBV5-8 and TRBJ2-3; D tentatively reads TRBD1 or TRBD2 (5 bases each). CDR3 size: 20 residues. The V gene's germline CDR1 is SGHTS and CDR2 YDEGEE. V was cut by 6 bases and J by 2 bases, with 31 bases left in between. The CDR3 reads CASNPWGWGPGRRDTDTQYF. CDR3 bases: TGTGCCAGCAACCCATGGGGGTGGGGCCCAGGGCGCAGAGACACAGATACGCAGTATTTT.

This sequence joins TRBV2 and TRBJ2-1; unclear D gene. There are 15 residues in the CDR3. CDR1 and CDR2 from the germline V gene are SNHLY and FYNNEI. V was clipped by 8 bases and J by 8 bases, with 22 bases between them. The CDR3 coding sequence is TGTGCCAGCCACCTGGTCGGTGCCGTCAGCCATGAGCAGTTCTTC. It encodes CASHLVGAVSHEQFF.